Given below is one T cell receptor beta chain in context. No antigen is known for it. These data originate in a study of OX40 agonist ivuxolimab in advanced cancers. Study background: As their treatment, patients were administered ivuxolimab, an agonistic anti-OX40 (CD134) antibody.

TCRdb keeps only in-frame clones here, not all; method: immunoSEQ multiplex PCR. The data contain 50,000 to 65,000 clones, 75% to 90% of them singletons. Study-level points and caveats: Clonal expansion in partial responders at 0.1-3.0 mg/kg ranked among the lowest. CD8+ T cells were the subset that, on average, had more expanded clones than CD4+.

This TCR derives from an adult with an advanced solid tumor such as melanoma, head and neck, liver or kidney cancer. The sample in question was CD4+ or CD8+ T cells sorted from blood, obtained in a trial of the OX40 agonist ivuxolimab.

Written as DNA, the CDR3 is TGTGCCAGCAGTACGCTAGCGGGGGTAAGCGACGAGCAGTACTTC. Translation gives CASSTLAGVSDEQYF. V gene TRBV14 combines with J gene TRBJ2-7, with 10 bases fitting TRBD2. The germline V gene has CDR1 SGHDN and CDR2 FVKESK. CDR3 length equals 15 residues. V dropped 6 bases and J dropped 5; count of bases not matched to a gene: 10.